A single sample gave rise to the 26 T cell receptor beta chains below, sequenced in a study of human T cells and chemical hapten exposure. Time point indicated: patch test 1, 2 weeks after DPC sensitization. Treatment: therapeutic diphenylcyclopropenone sensitization with weekly scalp DPC. TCRdb itself ran the RACE reads through MiXCR, one entry per CDR3 protein. The sample includes roughly 80,000 distinct CDR3 sequences, about 10% seen only once; the top ten take roughly 4.2%. Sequenced material: whole blood, taken in connection with sensitization to the hapten diphenylcyclopropenone (DPC). The receptors stem from a woman in her forties or fifties with alopecia areata. Some clones in this sample may be carry-over from other donors' samples.

This clonotype was counted many times. V and J are TRBV9 and TRBJ2-2, with D unclear. CDR3 length: 14 residues. Per the germline V gene, CDR1 is SGDLS and CDR2 is YYNGEE. Trimming took off 3 bases at V and 6 bases at J, with 12 bases between the two ends. CDR3 nucleotides: TGTGCCAGCAGCGGGTCCGGGTTGGCCGGGGAGCTGTTTTTT. Amino acids: CASSGSGLAGELFF. Drawing the rest from reference TRBV9 and TRBJ2-2, the complete variable domain is DSGVTQTPKHLITATGQRVTLRCSPRSGDLSVYWYQQSLDQGLQFLIQYYNGEERAKGNILERFSAQQFPDLHSELNLSSLELGDSALYFCASSGSGLAGELFFGEGSRLTVL.

V usage is TRBV18 and J usage is TRBJ2-5; D is unresolved. V was cut by 0 bases and J by 1 base, with 6 bases left in between. This CDR3 spans 14 amino acids. The germline V gene encodes CDR1 KGHSH and CDR2 LQKENI. The CDR3 DNA reads as TGTGCCAGCTCACCACCCCGCCCCCAAGAGACCCAGTACTTC. As protein: CASSPPRPQETQYF.

The CDR3 here is CASSSATGNTIYF. The CDR3 coding sequence is TGTGCCAGCAGCTCAGCGACAGGAAACACCATATATTTT. The rearrangement uses TRBV7-2 and TRBJ1-3; D unresolved. CDR3 length: 13 residues. The germline gives CDR1 SGHTA, CDR2 FQGNSA. Trimming removed 4 bases at V and 4 bases at J, with 8 bases between.

The CDR3 nucleotides are TGTGCCAGCAGCAACCGCACGACTGAAGCTTTCTTT. Residues: CASSNRTTEAFF. The rearrangement joins TRBV11-2 to TRBJ1-1, with D uncertain. From germline, CDR1 is SGHAT and CDR2 FQNNGV. The V gene lost 5 bases and the J gene lost 5 bases, with 9 bases spanning the gap. The CDR3 consists of 12 residues.

This clonotype was counted at least ten times. This chain's CDR3 is CSVIRDIEQYF. CDR3 DNA sequence: TGCAGCGTGATTCGGGACATCGAGCAGTACTTC. This sequence joins TRBV29-1 and TRBJ2-7; TRBD1 is a possible D gene (6 bases). This CDR3 has 11 amino acids. Trimming left V 6 bases short and J 6 bases short, with 12 bases between. Germline values: CDR1 SQVTM, CDR2 ANQGSEA.

This clonotype was observed at least ten times. The chain recombines TRBV5-1 with TRBJ1-2, with D possibly being TRBD1 (5 bases). V lost 0 bases, J lost 8 bases, and 14 bases lay in between. The CDR3 is made up of 14 amino acids. Germline V gene lookup returns CDR1 SGHRS and CDR2 YFSETQ. The CDR3 DNA sequence: TGCGCCAGCAGCTTGGTGGGGGGAGTAAACGGCTACACCTTC. This gives the protein CASSLVGGVNGYTF. Full variable domain (outside the CDR3, taken from reference TRBV5-1 and TRBJ1-2): KAGVTQTPRYLIKTRGQQVTLSCSPISGHRSVSWYQQTPGQGLQFLFEYFSETQRNKGNFPGRFSGRQFSNSRSEMNVSTLELGDSALYLCASSLVGGVNGYTFGSGTRLTVV.

This clonotype has a handful of counts. The J gene is TRBJ2-7, the V gene TRBV28; 8 nucleotides align to TRBD1. The germline V gene encodes CDR1 MDHEN and CDR2 SYDVKM. V was clipped by 4 bases and J by 0 bases; unmatched bases: 5. CDR3 size: 15 residues. CDR3 coding DNA: TGTGCCAGCAGTTCCCCAGGGGGCAACTCCTACGAGCAGTACTTC. Protein product: CASSSPGGNSYEQYF.

This clonotype has only a few counts. The chain employs TRBV7-2 and TRBJ2-3; no reliable D call. CDR3 length: 12 residues. Deletions cut 3 bases from V and 4 bases from J, with 5 bases between. Germline loops: CDR1 SGHTA, CDR2 FQGNSA. The CDR3: CASSFWPDTQYF. The CDR3 nucleotides are TGTGCCAGCAGCTTTTGGCCAGATACGCAGTATTTT. The complete variable domain, with remaining parts taken from reference TRBV7-2 and TRBJ2-3, reads GAGVSQSPSNKVTEKGKDVELRCDPISGHTALYWYRQSLGQGLEFLIYFQGNSAPDKSGLPSDRFSAERTGGSVSTLTIQRTQQEDSAVYLCASSFWPDTQYFGPGTRLTVL.

This clonotype came up a few times. The J gene is TRBJ2-3, the V gene TRBV28; tentative D call: TRBD2 (5 bases). Germline V CDR1 and CDR2: MDHEN, SYDVKM. Trimming stripped 3 bases from V and 0 bases from J, with 13 bases between. There are 16 residues in the CDR3. The CDR3: CASSLAGLASTDTQYF. The CDR3 coding sequence is TGTGCCAGCAGTTTGGCGGGTTTGGCTAGCACAGATACGCAGTATTTT.

The chain employs TRBV28 and TRBJ2-1, with 8 bases identical to TRBD1. The V gene's germline CDR1 is MDHEN and CDR2 SYDVKM. With V trimmed by 6 bases and J by 3 bases, 4 bases remained unmatched. The CDR3 is 14 residues long. CDR3 residues: CASSRTGIYNEQFF. CDR3 nucleotide sequence: TGTGCCAGCAGCCGGACAGGGATCTACAATGAGCAGTTCTTC.

This clonotype was detected only once. This chain joins TRBV6-6 and TRBJ2-3; 9 nucleotides align to TRBD2. The J segment lost 0 bases and the V segment lost 6 bases, leaving 13 bases of the junction unmatched. CDR3 length equals 18 residues. CDR1 and CDR2 (germline): MNHNY, SVGAGI (reference sequence). CDR3 sequence reads: CASSDQIGSGSSTDTQYF. CDR3 nucleotides: TGTGCCAGCAGCGACCAAATAGGTAGCGGGAGCAGCACAGATACGCAGTATTTT.

The chain uses TRBV6-1 and TRBJ2-7, with D possibly TRBD1 on 5 matching bases. Trimming stripped 7 bases from V and 2 bases from J, with 9 bases between. The V gene's germline CDR1 is MNHNS and CDR2 SASEGT. CDR3 length: 12 residues. Here the CDR3 DNA reads TGTGCCAGCAAAACAGGTCCCTACGAGCAGTACTTC. Its protein product is CASKTGPYEQYF.

This clonotype was seen more than once but under ten times. This sequence joins TRBV3-1 and TRBJ2-1; perhaps TRBD2 as D (6 bases). This CDR3 has 16 residues. V was trimmed by 0 bases and J by 6 bases, leaving 15 bases between them. CDR1 and CDR2 from the germline V gene are LGHDT and YNNKEL (reference sequence). CDR3 in amino acids: CASSQDAGLRRNEQFF. CDR3 DNA: TGTGCCAGCAGCCAAGATGCGGGGCTCCGTCGCAATGAGCAGTTCTTC.

This clonotype was detected many times. The chain is built from TRBV9 and TRBJ2-6; D possibly uses TRBD1 or TRBD2 (6 bases each). The V gene lost 8 bases and the J gene lost 0 bases, with 15 bases spanning the gap. The CDR3 contains 16 residues. CDR1 is SGDLS and CDR2 is YYNGEE in the germline V gene. CDR3 sequence (DNA): TGTGCCAGTGGGGACGGGGGCGCCTCTGGGGCCAACGTCCTGACTTTC. Its translation: CASGDGGASGANVLTF.

The rearrangement uses TRBV18 and TRBJ2-6; D is undetermined. The V end lost 2 bases, the J end lost 2 bases, and 7 bases lay between the germline ends. Germline V gene sequence: CDR1 KGHSH, CDR2 LQKENI. The CDR3 has 15 amino acids. CDR3 residues: CASSPLAAGANVLTF. The CDR3 DNA follows: TGTGCCAGCTCACCATTAGCAGCTGGGGCCAACGTCCTGACTTTC.

CDR3 in DNA: TGCGCCAGCAGCCCGGGACAGAAATTCAATGAGCAGTTCTTC. It encodes CASSPGQKFNEQFF. This chain uses TRBV5-1 with TRBJ2-1; 7 bases map to TRBD1. V lost 4 bases, J lost 6 bases, and 7 bases stayed unmatched. The CDR3 totals 14 residues. Germline V CDR1 and CDR2: SGHRS, YFSETQ. The full variable domain, with the rest looked up from reference TRBV5-1 and TRBJ2-1, is KAGVTQTPRYLIKTRGQQVTLSCSPISGHRSVSWYQQTPGQGLQFLFEYFSETQRNKGNFPGRFSGRQFSNSRSEMNVSTLELGDSALYLCASSPGQKFNEQFFGPGTRLTVL.

This clonotype was seen at least ten times. V usage is TRBV5-1 and J usage is TRBJ1-1, with TRBD1 matching 9 bases. Germline trimming cut 0 bases from V and 1 base from J; bases unmatched to any gene: 7. The V gene's germline CDR1 is SGHRS and CDR2 YFSETQ. This CDR3 spans 17 amino acids. The CDR3: CASSLEQGAIRNTEAFF. The CDR3 DNA reads TGCGCCAGCAGCTTGGAACAGGGGGCAATTCGGAACACTGAAGCTTTCTTT. Looking up the rest from reference TRBV5-1 and TRBJ1-1 gives the full variable domain: KAGVTQTPRYLIKTRGQQVTLSCSPISGHRSVSWYQQTPGQGLQFLFEYFSETQRNKGNFPGRFSGRQFSNSRSEMNVSTLELGDSALYLCASSLEQGAIRNTEAFFGQGTRLTVV.

The V call is TRBV12-3 or TRBV12-4, the J call TRBJ2-7, with D perhaps TRBD1 (5 bases). V lost 0 bases and J 4 bases, leaving 10 bases between the germline ends. This CDR3 contains 14 residues. The CDR3 here is CASSLARVSYEQYF. DNA for the CDR3: TGTGCCAGCAGTTTAGCCAGGGTTTCTTACGAGCAGTACTTC.

The table lists this clonotype with many counts. V is TRBV12-3 or TRBV12-4 and J is TRBJ1-1; tentative D call: TRBD1 (5 bases). CDR3 length: 13 amino acids. V lost 6 bases and J lost 3, with 11 bases in between. In DNA form, the CDR3 reads TGTGCCAGCAGGCAGGGTACCGACACTGAAGCTTTCTTT. It translates to CASRQGTDTEAFF.

The rearrangement joins TRBV10-2 to TRBJ2-5; D gene uncertain. Trimming took 4 bases from V and 1 from J, leaving 10 bases between them. The CDR3 consists of 14 residues. Germline-derived CDR1 and CDR2 are WSHSY and SAAADI. This CDR3 is CASSASNGQETQYF. CDR3 in DNA: TGCGCCAGCAGTGCCTCCAACGGCCAAGAGACCCAGTACTTC.

This clonotype was seen only a few times. The chain employs TRBV6-6 and TRBJ2-1, with TRBD2 as a possible D gene (5 bases). The CDR3 is 14 residues long. Germline V lookup: CDR1 MNHNY, CDR2 SVGAGI (reference sequence). Trimming cost V 6 bases and J 5 bases, with 14 bases left between them. CDR3 nucleotide sequence: TGTGCCAGCAGGAGGGAACTCCCTAACAATGAGCAGTTCTTC. This sequence encodes CASRRELPNNEQFF.

This clonotype appeared a few times. The rearrangement links TRBV12-3 or TRBV12-4 to TRBJ2-3; maybe TRBD1 (8 bases). Trimming took 5 bases from V and 8 from J, leaving 17 bases between them. The CDR3 runs 14 residues. This chain's CDR3 is CASSLRQGRGTQYF. The CDR3, as DNA: TGTGCCAGCAGTCTCCGACAGGGGAGGGGTACGCAGTATTTT.

The chain has TRBV29-1 and TRBJ2-2; tentative D call: TRBD2 (5 bases). CDR1 is SQVTM and CDR2 is ANQGSEA in the germline V gene. The germline V and J ends were trimmed by 6 bases and 4 bases, with 15 bases remaining between them. This CDR3 is built from 14 residues. This CDR3 reads CSVNTVAGTGELFF. The DNA of the CDR3 is TGCAGCGTCAATACCGTGGCGGGCACCGGGGAGCTGTTTTTT.

This clonotype was found many times. The rearrangement uses TRBV7-3 and TRBJ2-3; possible D gene TRBD1, 6 bases. V shed 1 base and J shed 2 bases, with 7 bases lying between them. Germline loops: CDR1 SGHTA, CDR2 FQGTGA. The CDR3 length is 14 residues. CDR3: CASSLKGDTDTQYF. The CDR3 DNA reads TGTGCCAGCAGCTTAAAGGGGGACACAGATACGCAGTATTTT. Complete variable domain (other parts from reference TRBV7-3 and TRBJ2-3): GAGVSQTPSNKVTEKGKYVELRCDPISGHTALYWYRQSLGQGPEFLIYFQGTGAADDSGLPNDRFFAVRPEGSVSTLKIQRTERGDSAVYLCASSLKGDTDTQYFGPGTRLTVL.

This clonotype was observed at least ten times. V usage is TRBV6-2 or TRBV6-3 and J usage is TRBJ1-2; D call uncertain. The CDR3 sequence is 14 residues long. Trimming took off 0 bases at V and 7 bases at J, with 12 bases between the two ends. Germline CDR1 and CDR2: MNHEY and SVGEGT. The CDR3 reads CASSYSGRVGGYTF. In DNA form, the CDR3 reads TGTGCCAGCAGTTACTCCGGACGTGTGGGTGGCTACACCTTC.

The chain carries TRBV6-2 or TRBV6-3 and TRBJ1-1; no clear D. With 5 bases removed from V and 5 bases from J, the gap between germline ends came to 9 bases. The CDR3 sequence is 12 residues long. CDR1 and CDR2 from the germline V gene are MNHEY and SVGEGT. The CDR3: CASSPHGTEAFF. CDR3 DNA sequence: TGTGCCAGCAGTCCACATGGGACTGAAGCTTTCTTT.